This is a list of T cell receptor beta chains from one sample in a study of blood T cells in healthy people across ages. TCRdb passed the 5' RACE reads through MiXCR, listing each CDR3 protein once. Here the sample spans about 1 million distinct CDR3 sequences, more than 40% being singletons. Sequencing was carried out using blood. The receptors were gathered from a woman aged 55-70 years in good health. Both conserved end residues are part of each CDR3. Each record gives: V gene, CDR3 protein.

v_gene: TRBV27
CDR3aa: CASSNAAGGWEQYF

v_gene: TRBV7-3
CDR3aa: CASGLTTSTDTQYF

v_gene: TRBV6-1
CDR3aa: CASSEASEHLVSETQYF

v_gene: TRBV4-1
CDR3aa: CASSQYARGDEQFF

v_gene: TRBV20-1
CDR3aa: CSARGVKGWYNEQFF

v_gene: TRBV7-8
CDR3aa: CASSPWTGGDEQFF

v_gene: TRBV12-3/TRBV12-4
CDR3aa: CASSADRGRADTQYF

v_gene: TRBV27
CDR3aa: CASSLGQGGFNEQFF

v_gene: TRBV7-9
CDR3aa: CASSPTDTYEQYF

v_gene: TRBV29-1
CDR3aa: CSPGLAKNIQYF

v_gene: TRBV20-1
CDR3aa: CRPSRGDSYEQYF

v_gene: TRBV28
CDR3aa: CASSSSDRVWQPQHF

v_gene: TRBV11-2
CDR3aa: CASSLGGGRAFTSTDTQYF

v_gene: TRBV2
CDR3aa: CASSRTGGNTETQYF

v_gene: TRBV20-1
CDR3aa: CSARDLGLLGEQYF

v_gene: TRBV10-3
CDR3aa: CAISESQGPGETQYF

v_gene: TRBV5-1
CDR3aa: CASSVVSRGVSPLHF

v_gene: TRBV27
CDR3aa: CASSPIELAGYLGEQYF

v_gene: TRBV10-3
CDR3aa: CAIRSEVAQSYEQYF

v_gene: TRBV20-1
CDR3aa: CSATLLAGAGEDEQYF

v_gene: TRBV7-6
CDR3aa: CASSETSGSRNSYEQYF

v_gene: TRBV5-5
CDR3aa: CASSSTFGVGEKLFF

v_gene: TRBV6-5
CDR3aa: CASSSQGWGGAFF

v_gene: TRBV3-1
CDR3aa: CASSHVYEQYF